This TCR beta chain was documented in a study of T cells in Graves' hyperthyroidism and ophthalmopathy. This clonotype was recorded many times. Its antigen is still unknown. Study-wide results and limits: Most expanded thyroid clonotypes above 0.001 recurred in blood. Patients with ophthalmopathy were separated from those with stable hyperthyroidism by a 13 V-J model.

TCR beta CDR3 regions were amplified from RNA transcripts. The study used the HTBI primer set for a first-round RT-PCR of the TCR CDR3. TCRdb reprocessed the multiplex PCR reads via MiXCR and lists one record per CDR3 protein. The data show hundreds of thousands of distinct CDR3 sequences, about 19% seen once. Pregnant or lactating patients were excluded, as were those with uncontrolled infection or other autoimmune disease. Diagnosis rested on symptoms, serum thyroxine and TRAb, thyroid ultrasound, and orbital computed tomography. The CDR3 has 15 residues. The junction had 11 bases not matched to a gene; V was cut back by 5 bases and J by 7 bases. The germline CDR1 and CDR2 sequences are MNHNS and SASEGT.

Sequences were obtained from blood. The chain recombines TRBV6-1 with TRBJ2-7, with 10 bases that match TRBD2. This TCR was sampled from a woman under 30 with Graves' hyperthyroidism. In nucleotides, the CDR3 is TGTGCCAGCAGTCGACAAGCGGGGGGGCCGGGGGAGCAGTACTTC. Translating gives CASSRQAGGPGEQYF.